This is a list of T cell receptor beta chains from one sample in a study of cytomegalovirus exposure and HLA in healthy donors. Profiling relied on immunoSEQ multiplex PCR, and the TCRdb table lists in-frame clones only, not all of them. The table records about 150,000 clones, around nine tenths of them present only once. Sequencing was performed on PBMCs. The receptors stem from a woman under 30 in good health and CMV-seronegative. The CDR3 runs from the conserved cysteine through the conserved F or W. Each record gives: clone size, V gene, J gene, D gene, CDR3 protein, CDR3 DNA. D genes are given only for firm matches. For some rows the clone size is stated as once, few or many, or as a class when expanded; others skip it.

-,TRBV7-9,TRBJ1-5,-,CASSPGTPNQPQHF,TGTGCCAGCAGCCCCGGGACACCAAATCAGCCCCAGCATTTT
-,TRBV2,TRBJ1-5,TRBD1,CASRLIQGPIRNQPQHF,TGTGCCAGCAGGTTGATACAGGGGCCCATTCGCAATCAGCCCCAGCATTTT
-,TRBV7-9,TRBJ1-5,TRBD1,CASSSGQGAQPQHF,TGTGCCAGCAGCTCCGGACAGGGGGCCCAGCCCCAGCATTTT
-,TRBV5-3,TRBJ2-5,TRBD2,CARRSGGVETQYF,TGTGCCAGACGATCGGGGGGGGTAGAGACCCAGTACTTC
once,TRBV5-1,TRBJ2-1,TRBD2,CASSTPTSGGTDEQFF,TGCGCCAGCAGCACGCCTACTAGCGGGGGAACCGATGAGCAGTTCTTC
-,TRBV7-2,TRBJ2-1,-,CASSLLVGQGSYNEQFF,TGTGCCAGCAGCTTATTAGTAGGGCAGGGTTCCTACAATGAGCAGTTCTTC
-,TRBV28,TRBJ2-1,TRBD2,CASRGGSGIYNEQFF,TGTGCCAGCAGAGGCGGGAGTGGGATTTACAATGAGCAGTTCTTC
once,TRBV28,TRBJ2-5,-,CASSLGREETQYF,TGTGCCAGCAGTTTGGGCAGGGAAGAGACCCAGTACTTC
-,TRBV27,TRBJ2-7,-,CASSPRPFASYEQYF,TGTGCCAGCAGTCCCCGTCCCTTTGCGTCCTACGAGCAGTACTTC
once,TRBV18,TRBJ2-7,-,CASSPGQLAYEQYF,TGTGCCAGCTCACCAGGGCAGCTTGCCTACGAGCAGTACTTC
few,TRBV7-3,TRBJ2-7,TRBD1,CASSLGQGTYEQYF,TGTGCCAGCAGCCTGGGACAGGGTACTTACGAGCAGTACTTC
few,TRBV2,TRBJ1-4,-,CASSRNRGVEKLFF,TGTGCCAGCAGTCGTAATAGGGGCGTAGAAAAACTGTTTTTT
-,TRBV2,TRBJ2-1,-,CASSRGQPYNEQFF,TGTGCCAGCAGTCGCGGACAGCCCTACAATGAGCAGTTCTTC
once,TRBV7-2,TRBJ2-5,-,CASSSDWGGETQYF,TGTGCCAGCAGCTCTGACTGGGGGGGCGAGACCCAGTACTTC
once,TRBV7-6,TRBJ2-5,TRBD1,CASSYRDRGGETQYF,TGTGCCAGCAGCTACCGGGACAGGGGAGGAGAGACCCAGTACTTC
-,TRBV6-5,TRBJ2-2,-,CASSYSERVNTGELFF,TGTGCCAGCAGTTACTCGGAGAGAGTCAACACCGGGGAGCTGTTTTTT
-,TRBV21-1,TRBJ2-7,-,CASSTPGQGLDSYEQYF,TGTGCCAGCAGCACCCCGGGACAGGGACTCGACTCCTACGAGCAGTACTTC
few,TRBV5-1,TRBJ2-1,TRBD2,CASSLLSSGRVTYNEQFF,TGCGCCAGCAGTCTGCTTTCTAGCGGGAGAGTAACCTACAATGAGCAGTTCTTC
-,TRBV7-9,TRBJ2-2,-,CASRWGYFNTGELFF,TGTGCCAGCAGATGGGGCTATTTCAACACCGGGGAGCTGTTTTTT
-,TRBV28,TRBJ2-1,TRBD2,CASSSPPLAGTYNEQFF,TGTGCCAGCAGTTCCCCCCCTCTAGCGGGAACCTACAATGAGCAGTTCTTC
-,TRBV7-2,TRBJ2-2,TRBD2,CASSLGLAGDGELFF,TGTGCCAGCAGCCTGGGACTAGCGGGAGACGGGGAGCTGTTTTTT
once,TRBV29-1,TRBJ1-1,TRBD1,CSACPQGQLTEAFF,TGCAGCGCCTGCCCGCAGGGACAGCTTACTGAAGCTTTCTTT
-,TRBV28,TRBJ1-3,-,CASSSPSGAGNTIYF,TGTGCCAGCAGTTCTCCTTCAGGGGCTGGAAACACCATATATTTT
once,TRBV21-1,TRBJ2-7,-,CASSKTDRTGREQYF,TGTGCCAGCAGCAAGACCGACCGGACAGGCCGAGAGCAGTACTTC
few,TRBV6-5,TRBJ1-1,TRBD1,CASRTGQETEAFF,TGTGCCAGCAGGACGGGACAGGAAACTGAAGCTTTCTTT
-,TRBV28,TRBJ2-1,-,CASSFVLDNEQFF,TGTGCCAGCAGTTTCGTACTAGACAATGAGCAGTTCTTC
-,TRBV27,TRBJ2-1,-,CASTLDGYNEQFF,TGTGCCAGCACCCTAGACGGCTACAATGAGCAGTTCTTC
-,TRBV5-5,TRBJ1-6,TRBD1,CASSLVDRDHSPLHF,TGTGCCAGCAGCTTGGTGGACAGGGACCATTCACCCCTCCACTTT
-,TRBV10-3,TRBJ2-2,-,CAISEGTGRGELFF,TGTGCCATCAGTGAGGGCACAGGACGCGGGGAGCTGTTTTTT
-,TRBV5-1,TRBJ2-2,-,CASSLPGPSSHEELFF,TGCGCCAGCAGCCTGCCGGGTCCTTCCTCCCACGAGGAGCTGTTTTTT
-,TRBV12-2,TRBJ2-3,-,CASRLLTGRVTDTQYF,TGTGCAAGTCGCCTTTTGACTGGGCGGGTCACAGATACGCAGTATTTT
-,TRBV7-2,TRBJ2-5,TRBD2,CASSPSGAVETQYF,TGTGCCAGCAGCCCTAGCGGGGCCGTAGAGACCCAGTACTTC
few,TRBV7-9,TRBJ2-3,TRBD1,CASSRQGISTDTQYF,TGTGCCAGCAGCCGACAGGGGATTAGCACAGATACGCAGTATTTT
-,TRBV7-9,TRBJ1-6,-,CASSLAAGVNSPLHF,TGTGCCAGCAGCTTAGCTGCAGGGGTTAATTCACCCCTCCACTTT
few,TRBV28,TRBJ1-6,-,CASSRVDNSPLHF,TGTGCCAGCAGCAGGGTTGACAATTCACCCCTCCACTTT
few,TRBV6-6,TRBJ2-5,-,CASSTWETQYF,TGTGCCAGCAGTACATGGGAGACCCAGTACTTC
-,TRBV5-4,TRBJ1-2,TRBD1,CASSLGQGNYGYTF,TGTGCCAGCAGCTTGGGACAGGGAAACTATGGCTACACCTTC
-,TRBV28,TRBJ1-1,-,CASSLRIPNTEAFF,TGTGCCAGCAGTTTACGTATTCCGAACACTGAAGCTTTCTTT
-,TRBV9,TRBJ1-4,-,CASSVASGLGEKLFF,TGTGCCAGCAGCGTAGCGAGCGGGCTGGGAGAAAAACTGTTTTTT